The 2 T cell receptor beta chains reported below all come from one sample, sequenced in a study of control samples from healthy donors and cancer patients. Libraries were prepared by immunoSEQ multiplex PCR; TCRdb keeps only in-frame clonotypes and omits some of them. In the table there are roughly 130,000 clones, around 90% of which are singletons. Sequenced: blood. All receptors derive from a man aged 18 to 35 in good health.

The CDR3 protein is CASSATQVSRGTDTQYF. CDR3 DNA sequence: TGTGCCAGCAGTGCCACCCAGGTCAGCAGGGGGACAGATACGCAGTATTTT. This chain joins TRBV25-1 and TRBJ2-3; TRBD1 matches at 7 bases. CDR1 and CDR2 from the germline V gene are MGHDK and SYGVNS. J gave up 3 bases and V 4 bases, and 13 bases lay outside the gene matches. The CDR3 has 17 amino acids.

The sample holds a few counts of this clone. The V and J genes are TRBV6-5 and TRBJ1-1; the D is unclear. Trimming stripped 0 bases from V and 2 bases from J, with 10 bases between. Germline V gene lookup returns CDR1 MNHEY and CDR2 SVGAGI. There are 15 residues in the CDR3. The CDR3 reads CASSYSRGTNTEAFF. CDR3 nucleotides: TGTGCCAGCAGTTACTCGCGGGGTACCAACACTGAAGCTTTCTTT.